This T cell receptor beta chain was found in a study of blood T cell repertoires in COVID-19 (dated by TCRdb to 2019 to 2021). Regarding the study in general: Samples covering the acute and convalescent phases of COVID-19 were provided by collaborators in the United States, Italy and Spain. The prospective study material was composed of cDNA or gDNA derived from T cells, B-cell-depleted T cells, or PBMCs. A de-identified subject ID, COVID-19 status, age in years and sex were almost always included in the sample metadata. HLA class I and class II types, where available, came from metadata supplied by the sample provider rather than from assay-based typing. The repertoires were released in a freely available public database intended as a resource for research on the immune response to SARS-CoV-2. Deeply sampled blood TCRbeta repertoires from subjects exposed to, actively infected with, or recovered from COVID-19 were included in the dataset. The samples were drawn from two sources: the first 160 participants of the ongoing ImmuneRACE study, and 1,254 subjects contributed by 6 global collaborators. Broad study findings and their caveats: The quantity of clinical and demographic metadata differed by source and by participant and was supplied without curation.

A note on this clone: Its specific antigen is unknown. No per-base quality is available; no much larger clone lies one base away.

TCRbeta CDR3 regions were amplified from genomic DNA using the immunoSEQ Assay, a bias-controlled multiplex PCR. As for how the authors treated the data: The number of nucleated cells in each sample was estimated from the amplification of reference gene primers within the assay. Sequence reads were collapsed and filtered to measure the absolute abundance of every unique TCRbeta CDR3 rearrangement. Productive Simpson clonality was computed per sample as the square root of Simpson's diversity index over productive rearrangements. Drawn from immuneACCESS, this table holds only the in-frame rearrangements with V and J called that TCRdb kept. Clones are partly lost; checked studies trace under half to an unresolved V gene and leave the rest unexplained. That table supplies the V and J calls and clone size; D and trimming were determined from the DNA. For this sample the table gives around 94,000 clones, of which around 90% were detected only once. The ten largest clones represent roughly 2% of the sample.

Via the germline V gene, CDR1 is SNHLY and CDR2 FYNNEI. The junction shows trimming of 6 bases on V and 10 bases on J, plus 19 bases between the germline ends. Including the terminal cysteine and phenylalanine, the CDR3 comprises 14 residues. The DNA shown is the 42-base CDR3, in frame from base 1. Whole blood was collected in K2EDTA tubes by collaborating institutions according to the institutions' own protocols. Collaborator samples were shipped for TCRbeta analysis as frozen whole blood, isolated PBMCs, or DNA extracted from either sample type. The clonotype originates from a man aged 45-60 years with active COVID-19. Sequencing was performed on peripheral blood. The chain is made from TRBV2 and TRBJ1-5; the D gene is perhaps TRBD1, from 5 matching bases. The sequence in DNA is TGTGCCAGCAGCCCGGACACCCTAATAAACCCCCAGCATTTT. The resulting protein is CASSPDTLINPQHF.